The 12 T cell receptor beta chains below all came from one sample that was sequenced in a study of blood T cell repertoires in COVID-19. Sequencing used immunoSEQ multiplex PCR; TCRdb keeps in-frame clones, though not all of them. The sample gives about 74,000 clones, over 75% of which show up once; roughly 2.5% is in the top ten. Sequencing was performed on peripheral blood. These TCRs come from a man between 65 and 79 years old with active or convalescent COVID-19.

The chain carries TRBV7-9 and TRBJ1-5, with 8 bases lining up with TRBD1. The CDR3 consists of 15 residues. Germline CDR1 SEHNR, CDR2 FQNEAQ (reference sequence). V shed 1 base and J 4 bases; nucleotides not matched to a gene: 3. The DNA of the CDR3 is TGTGCCAGCAGCTTAGGGACAGGGCTTAATCAGCCCCAGCATTTT. This sequence encodes CASSLGTGLNQPQHF.

As to this clone: The same CDR3 also results from other DNA sequences found in this sample. This sequence joins TRBV5-1 and TRBJ1-2, with TRBD1 matching over 7 bases. CDR3 size: 14 residues. V dropped 0 bases and J dropped 4; count of bases not matched to a gene: 3. Germline V CDR1 and CDR2: SGHRS, YFSETQ. The CDR3 region is CASSLGQGGYGYTF. Written as DNA, the CDR3 is TGCGCCAGCAGCTTGGGCCAGGGGGGCTATGGCTACACCTTC.

This clone was seen more than once but under ten times. The rearrangement joins TRBV19 to TRBJ2-2; TRBD1 might be the D (5 bases). The CDR3 is 16 residues long. The germline CDR1 and CDR2 sequences are LNHDA and SQIVND (reference sequence). Trimming took 3 bases from V and 0 from J, leaving 11 bases between them. CDR3 DNA sequence: TGTGCCAGTAGTATTTCAACAGGCTCGAACACCGGGGAGCTGTTTTTT. Amino acids: CASSISTGSNTGELFF.

The V call is TRBV12-3 or TRBV12-4, the J call TRBJ1-3; D remains unclear. The CDR3 extends over 12 amino acids. V was pared by 8 bases and J by 2 bases, with 7 bases between. The CDR3 sequence is CASSRAGNTIYF. The CDR3 DNA is TGTGCCAGCTCCCGCGCTGGAAACACCATATATTTT.

The chain uses TRBV9 and TRBJ2-2; D ambiguous. V shed 3 bases and J shed 1 base, with 7 bases lying between them. Germline V gene lookup returns CDR1 SGDLS and CDR2 YYNGEE. The CDR3 consists of 14 residues. The CDR3 is CASSATGNTGELFF. The DNA for the CDR3 is TGTGCCAGCAGCGCGACGGGGAACACCGGGGAGCTGTTTTTT. The whole variable domain, remainder taken from reference TRBV9 and TRBJ2-2, is DSGVTQTPKHLITATGQRVTLRCSPRSGDLSVYWYQQSLDQGLQFLIQYYNGEERAKGNILERFSAQQFPDLHSELNLSSLELGDSALYFCASSATGNTGELFFGEGSRLTVL.

CDR3 amino acids: CAWSVRRDTEAFF. In nucleotides, the CDR3 is TGTGCCTGGAGTGTTAGAAGAGACACTGAAGCTTTCTTT. The rearrangement links TRBV30 to TRBJ1-1; D is unresolved. CDR1 and CDR2 from the germline V gene are GTSNPN and SVGIG (reference sequence). This CDR3 region has 13 residues. The germline V and J ends were trimmed by 0 bases and 3 bases, with 8 bases remaining between them.

The chain combines TRBV7-3 with TRBJ2-2; 9 bases are a match to TRBD1. Germline V gives CDR1 SGHTA, CDR2 FQGTGA. The CDR3 has 17 amino acids. J gave up 3 bases and V 4 bases, and 9 bases lay outside the gene matches. The CDR3 region is CASSSPGGQGYTGELFF. CDR3 in DNA: TGTGCCAGCAGCTCCCCAGGGGGACAGGGATACACCGGGGAGCTGTTTTTT.

The chain has TRBV3-1 (or the pseudogene TRBV3-2) and TRBJ2-7; D gene ambiguous. The V end lost 2 bases, the J end lost 7 bases, and 15 bases lay between the germline ends. The length of the CDR3 is 14 residues. Germline lookup yields CDR1 LGHDT and CDR2 YNNKEL (reference sequence). This CDR3 reads CASSQTNLEVEQYF. CDR3 coding DNA: TGTGCCAGCAGCCAAACCAACCTAGAAGTAGAGCAGTACTTC.

This rearrangement joins TRBV3-1 (or the pseudogene TRBV3-2) to TRBJ2-5; TRBD2 agrees at 10 bases. Trimming cost V 1 base and J 5 bases; bases outside gene matches: 13. This CDR3 spans 18 amino acids. The germline V gene encodes CDR1 LGHDT and CDR2 YNNKEL (reference sequence). CDR3 bases: TGTGCCAGCAGCCAAGTAATCTGGAGCGGGGGGGCCTCGGAGACCCAGTACTTC. Translating it yields CASSQVIWSGGASETQYF.

The J gene is TRBJ2-5, the V gene TRBV11-2; perhaps TRBD1 as D (5 bases). The CDR3 is made up of 12 amino acids. Germline CDR1 is SGHAT and CDR2 is FQNNGV. The germline V and J ends were trimmed by 8 bases and 1 base, with 8 bases remaining between them. CDR3 in amino acids: CASSRGQETQYF. The DNA of the CDR3 is TGTGCCAGCTCTAGGGGCCAAGAGACCCAGTACTTC.

The V gene is TRBV9, the J gene TRBJ2-7; 7 nucleotides match TRBD1. The V gene's germline CDR1 is SGDLS and CDR2 YYNGEE. The trim removed 4 bases at V and 5 bases at J, leaving 9 bases unmatched. CDR3 length: 14 amino acids. As DNA, the CDR3 is TGTGCCAGCAGCCCACGAGACAGGGCCCACGAGCAGTACTTC. Its protein is CASSPRDRAHEQYF.

The CDR3 loop is CASSPGGLNEKLFF. The CDR3 nucleotides are TGTGCCAGCAGTCCTGGGGGACTTAATGAAAAACTGTTTTTT. The V call is TRBV27, the J call TRBJ1-4, with D tentatively TRBD1 (5 bases). Germline values: CDR1 MNHEY, CDR2 SMNVEV (reference sequence). The CDR3 extends over 14 amino acids. V was trimmed by 5 bases and J by 4 bases, leaving 11 bases between them.